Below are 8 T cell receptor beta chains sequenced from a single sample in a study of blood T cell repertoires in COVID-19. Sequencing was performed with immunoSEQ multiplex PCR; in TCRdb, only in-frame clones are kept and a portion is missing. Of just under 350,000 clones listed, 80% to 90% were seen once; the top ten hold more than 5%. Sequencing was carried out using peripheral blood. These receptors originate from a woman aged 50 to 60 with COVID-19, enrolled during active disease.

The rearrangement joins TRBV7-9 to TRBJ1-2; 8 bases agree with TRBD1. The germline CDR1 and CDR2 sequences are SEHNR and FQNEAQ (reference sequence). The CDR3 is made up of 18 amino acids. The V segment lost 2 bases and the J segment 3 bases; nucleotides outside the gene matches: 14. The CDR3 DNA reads TGTGCCAGCAGCTTATCCCCAAACCTCGACAGGGGAGACTATGGCTACACCTTC. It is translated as CASSLSPNLDRGDYGYTF.

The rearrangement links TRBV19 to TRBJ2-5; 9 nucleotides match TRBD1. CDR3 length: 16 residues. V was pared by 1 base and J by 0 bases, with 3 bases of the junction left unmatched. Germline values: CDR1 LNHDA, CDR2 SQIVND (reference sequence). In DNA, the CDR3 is TGTGCCAGTAGTATAGGAGGGACAGGGTACCAAGAGACCCAGTACTTC. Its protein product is CASSIGGTGYQETQYF.

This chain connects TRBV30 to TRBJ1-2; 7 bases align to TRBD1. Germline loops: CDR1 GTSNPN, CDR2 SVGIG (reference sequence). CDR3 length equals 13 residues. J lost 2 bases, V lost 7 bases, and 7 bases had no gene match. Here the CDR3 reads CASDRDKNYGYTF. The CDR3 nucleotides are TGTGCCTCAGACAGGGACAAGAACTATGGCTACACCTTC.

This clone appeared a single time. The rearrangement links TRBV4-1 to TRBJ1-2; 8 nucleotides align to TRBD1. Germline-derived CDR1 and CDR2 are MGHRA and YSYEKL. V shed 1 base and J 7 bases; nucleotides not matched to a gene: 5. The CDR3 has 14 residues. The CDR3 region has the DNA TGCGCCAGCAGCCAAGGTCGGACAGGGTCTGGCTACACCTTC. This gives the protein CASSQGRTGSGYTF.

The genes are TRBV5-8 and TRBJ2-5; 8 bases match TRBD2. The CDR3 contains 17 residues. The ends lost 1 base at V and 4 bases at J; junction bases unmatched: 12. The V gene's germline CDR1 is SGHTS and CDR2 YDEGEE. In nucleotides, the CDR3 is TGTGCCAGCAGCTTGCTAGCGGGCGGGGCTTTGGTAGAGACCCAGTACTTC. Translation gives CASSLLAGGALVETQYF.

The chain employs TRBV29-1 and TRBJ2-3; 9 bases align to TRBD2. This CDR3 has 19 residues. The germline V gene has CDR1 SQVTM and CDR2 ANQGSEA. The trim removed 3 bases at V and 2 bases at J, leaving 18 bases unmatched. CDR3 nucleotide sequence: TGCAGCGTTGATGTCTTACTATTTGGCGGGAGGGCCCTCACAGATACGCAGTATTTT. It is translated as CSVDVLLFGGRALTDTQYF.

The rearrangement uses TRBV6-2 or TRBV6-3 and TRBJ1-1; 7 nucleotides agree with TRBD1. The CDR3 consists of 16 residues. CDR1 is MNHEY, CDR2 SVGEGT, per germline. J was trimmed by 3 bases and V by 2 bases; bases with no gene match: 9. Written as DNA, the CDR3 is TGTGCCAGCAGTTACCCTAGGGGGCGCGTCGACACTGAAGCTTTCTTT. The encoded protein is CASSYPRGRVDTEAFF.

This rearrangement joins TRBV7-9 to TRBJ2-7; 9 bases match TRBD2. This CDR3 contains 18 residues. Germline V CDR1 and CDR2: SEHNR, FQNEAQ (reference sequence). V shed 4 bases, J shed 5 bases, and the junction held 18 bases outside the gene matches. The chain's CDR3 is CASSSPGLTSGLSDEQYF. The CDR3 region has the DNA TGTGCCAGCAGCTCTCCGGGCTTGACTAGCGGACTCTCGGACGAGCAGTACTTC.